This T cell receptor (beta chain) was identified during a study of blood T cells in healthy people across ages. Per the germline V gene, CDR1 is SGHRS and CDR2 is YFSETQ. CDR3 length equals 16 residues. As regards this clonotype: Its antigen is undetermined.

For the second PCR, which ran for 7 to 11 cycles, a sample-barcoded 5' primer and a J-beta primer mix were used. TCRdb processed the 5' RACE reads anew with MiXCR; each CDR3 protein has one entry. The sample lists a few hundred thousand distinct CDR3 sequences, roughly 26% seen once, with 29% in the top ten. Overall study results and limits: Donor CMV status was unknown, possibly confounding expanded clonotype changes. It was held that diversity estimates obtained from one million T cells represented underestimates.

This sequence originates from a woman aged 65 to 85 in good health. The specimen was blood. This rearrangement joins TRBV5-1 to TRBJ2-5; TRBD2 agrees at 7 bases. The DNA matches TRBJ2-1 better at its end, which makes the J call doubtful. The CDR3 region is CASSLVLAVSYNEQFF. The DNA of the CDR3 is TGCGCCAGCAGCTTGGTGCTAGCGGTCTCCTACAATGAGCAGTTCTTC.